The 3 T cell receptor beta chains in this list originate from one sample, sequenced in a study of OX40 agonist ivuxolimab in advanced cancers. Produced via immunoSEQ multiplex PCR; TCRdb's table is partial and in-frame only. The sample includes about 60,000 clones, around 87% of them seen just once. The sample here was CD4+ or CD8+ T cells sorted from blood, taken in a trial of the OX40 agonist ivuxolimab. The receptors were gathered from an adult with an advanced solid tumor such as melanoma, head and neck, liver or kidney cancer.

The CDR3 DNA follows: TGTGCTAGTGGTTTGGCCCCAGGGGTGCGAGAAAAACTGTTTTTT. This encodes CASGLAPGVREKLFF. The V call is TRBV12-5, the J call TRBJ1-4; possibly TRBD1 for D (6 bases). The length of the CDR3 is 15 residues. Germline V lookup: CDR1 LGHNT, CDR2 FRNRAP. V lost 1 base and J 8 bases, leaving 14 bases between the germline ends.

The rearrangement uses TRBV2 and TRBJ1-5; weak D call: TRBD1 (5 bases). V shed 6 bases and J shed 7 bases, with 25 bases lying between them. Germline-derived CDR1 and CDR2 are SNHLY and FYNNEI. CDR3 size: 17 residues. The CDR3 nucleotides read TGTGCCAGCAGAAACGCAATTCAGGGCGGGTCAAGCCAGCCCCAGCATTTT. This encodes CASRNAIQGGSSQPQHF.

The CDR3 sequence: CASSLATAQQKAFF. In nucleotides, the CDR3 is TGTGCCAGCAGCTTGGCTACGGCACAACAAAAAGCTTTCTTT. V gene TRBV5-4 combines with J gene TRBJ1-1; D is unclear. CDR1 is SGHNT, CDR2 YYREEE, per germline (reference sequence). Trimming left V 0 bases short and J 9 bases short, with 15 bases between. CDR3 length equals 14 residues. The whole variable domain, filled in from reference TRBV5-4 and TRBJ1-1, reads ETGVTQSPTHLIKTRGQQVTLRCSSQSGHNTVSWYQQALGQGPQFIFQYYREEENGRGNFPPRFSGLQFPNYSSELNVNALELDDSALYLCASSLATAQQKAFFGQGTRLTVV.